This TCR beta chain was recovered during a study of shared clonotypes between healthy human individuals. For the study at large: Those who served as donors were two women and three men between the ages of 18 and 49. Each donor contributed plates that comprised three CD4 naive, three CD4 memory, two CD8 naive and one CD8 memory.

Per the germline V gene, CDR1 is KGHSH and CDR2 is LQKENI. V lost 3 bases to trimming and J lost 4 bases; unmatched junction nucleotides: 3. The CDR3 contains 14 residues. Each PCR replicate from the sorted subsets contained 150 to 250 ng DNA, which is about 31,000 T cell genomes. Authors' data handling: Because ImmunoSEQ provided only junction sequences with no quality scores, the filtering differed. The assay was immunoSEQ multiplex PCR, and TCRdb's table has in-frame clones only and misses some. V, J and clone size derive from that table, while D and trimming were established from the DNA sequence. Of 900,000 to 1,200,000 clones listed, 70% to 80% are singletons. As regards this clone: Different DNA sequences within this sample yield the same CDR3.

This sequence was found in a man aged 18 to 35 in good health. Some clones in this sample may be carry-over from other donors' samples. Sequences were obtained from memory CD4+ T cells from PBMCs. Subset here: CD45RA-negative fraction. The rearrangement uses TRBV18 and TRBJ2-7, with 10 nucleotides matching TRBD1. CDR3 bases: TGTGCCAGCTCACCTGTGGGACAGGGGTACGAGCAGTACTTC. It yields the protein CASSPVGQGYEQYF.